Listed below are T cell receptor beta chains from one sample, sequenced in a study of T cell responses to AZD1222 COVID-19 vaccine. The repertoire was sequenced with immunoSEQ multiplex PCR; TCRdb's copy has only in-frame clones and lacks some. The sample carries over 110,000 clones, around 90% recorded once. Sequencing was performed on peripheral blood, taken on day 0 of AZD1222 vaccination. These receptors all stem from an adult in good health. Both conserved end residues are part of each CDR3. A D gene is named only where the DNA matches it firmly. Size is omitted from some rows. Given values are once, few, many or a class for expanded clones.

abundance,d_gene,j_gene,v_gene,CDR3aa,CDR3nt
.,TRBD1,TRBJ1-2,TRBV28,CASSTDRATYTF,TGTGCCAGCAGTACGGACAGGGCGACCTACACCTTC
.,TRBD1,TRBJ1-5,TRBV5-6,CASSKGQSNQPQHF,TGTGCCAGCAGCAAGGGACAGAGCAATCAGCCCCAGCATTTT
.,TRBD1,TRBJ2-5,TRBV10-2,CASSEDRGETQYF,TGCGCCAGCAGTGAGGACAGGGGGGAGACCCAGTACTTC
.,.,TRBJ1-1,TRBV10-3,CAISVMDTEAFF,TGTGCCATCAGTGTAATGGACACTGAAGCTTTCTTT
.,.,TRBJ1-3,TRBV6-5,CASISGGSGNTIYF,TGTGCCAGCATCTCGGGAGGCTCTGGAAACACCATATATTTT
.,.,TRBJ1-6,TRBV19,CASSIPIRGQGWSPLHF,TGTGCCAGTAGTATTCCGATCAGGGGACAAGGGTGGTCACCCCTCCACTTT
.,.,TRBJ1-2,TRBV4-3,CASSPRWSTNYGYTF,TGCGCCAGCAGCCCCAGATGGTCTACTAACTATGGCTACACCTTC
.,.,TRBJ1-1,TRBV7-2,CASSLVGAWDTEAFF,TGTGCCAGCAGCTTAGTCGGGGCTTGGGACACTGAAGCTTTCTTT
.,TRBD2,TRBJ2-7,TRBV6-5,CASSSQLAGGSYEQYF,TGTGCCAGCAGTTCCCAACTAGCGGGAGGCTCCTACGAGCAGTACTTC
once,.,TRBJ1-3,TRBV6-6,CASYNGLSGNTIYF,TGTGCCAGCTATAACGGCCTCTCTGGAAACACCATATATTTT
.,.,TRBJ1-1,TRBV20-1,CSASDPMGGPDEAFF,TGCAGTGCTAGTGACCCGATGGGGGGGCCTGATGAAGCTTTCTTT
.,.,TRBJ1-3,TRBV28,CASSLIGGSSGNTIYF,TGTGCCAGCAGTTTAATCGGGGGGAGCTCTGGAAACACCATATATTTT
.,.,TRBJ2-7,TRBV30,CAWSSASEQYF,TGTGCCTGGAGTTCAGCGTCTGAGCAGTACTTC
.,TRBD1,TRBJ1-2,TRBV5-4,CASTPGQQDYGYTF,TGTGCCAGCACCCCGGGACAGCAAGACTATGGCTACACCTTC
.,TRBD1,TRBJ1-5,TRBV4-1,CASSQLRGNQPQHF,TGCGCCAGCAGCCAACTCAGGGGGAATCAGCCCCAGCATTTT
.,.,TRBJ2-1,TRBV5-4,CASSLGAGAPYNEQFF,TGTGCCAGCAGCTTGGGGGCAGGGGCACCCTACAATGAGCAGTTCTTC
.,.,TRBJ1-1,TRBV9,CASSEPTGLRAFF,TGTGCCAGCAGCGAACCGACCGGATTGAGAGCTTTCTTT
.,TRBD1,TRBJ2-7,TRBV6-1,CASRPDRVSYEQYF,TGTGCCAGCAGGCCCGACAGGGTCTCCTACGAGCAGTACTTC
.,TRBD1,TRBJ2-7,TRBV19,CASSYRGHSPYEQYF,TGTGCCAGTAGTTACAGGGGGCACTCTCCCTACGAGCAGTACTTC
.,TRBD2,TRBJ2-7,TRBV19,CASRIAGGSYEQYF,TGTGCCAGCCGAATAGCGGGAGGATCCTACGAGCAGTACTTC
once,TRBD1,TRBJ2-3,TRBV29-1,CSGRQGSTDTQYF,TGCAGTGGTAGACAGGGGAGCACAGATACGCAGTATTTT
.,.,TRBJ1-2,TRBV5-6,CASSERGSGYTF,TGTGCCAGCAGCGAGAGGGGGTCTGGCTACACCTTC
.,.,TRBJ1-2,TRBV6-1,CASSDTGELGYTF,TGTGCCAGCAGTGATACCGGGGAACTTGGCTACACCTTC
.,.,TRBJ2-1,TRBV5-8,CASSLGGSSGAYNEQFF,TGTGCCAGCAGCTTGGGAGGTTCCTCAGGTGCCTACAATGAGCAGTTCTTC
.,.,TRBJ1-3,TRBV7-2,CASSLVRGVSGNTIYF,TGTGCCAGCAGCTTAGTTCGGGGGGTCTCTGGAAACACCATATATTTT
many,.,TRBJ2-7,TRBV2,CASSGVGQLEQYF,TGTGCCAGCTCTGGGGTAGGACAGCTCGAGCAGTACTTC
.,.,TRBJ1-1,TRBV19,CASSTRQPNTEAFF,TGTGCCAGTAGCACTCGACAGCCCAACACTGAAGCTTTCTTT
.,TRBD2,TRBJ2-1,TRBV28,CASSLELAGLGEQFF,TGTGCCAGCAGTTTGGAGCTAGCGGGGTTGGGAGAGCAGTTCTTC
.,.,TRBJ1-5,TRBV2,CASSEGPTGPQHF,TGTGCCAGCAGCGAAGGTCCGACAGGGCCCCAGCATTTT
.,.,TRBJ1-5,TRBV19,CASTWGTQPQHF,TGTGCCAGTACCTGGGGGACTCAGCCCCAGCATTTT
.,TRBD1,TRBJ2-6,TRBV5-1,CASSERSRGLGANVLTF,TGCGCCAGCAGCGAACGGAGTAGGGGGCTTGGGGCCAACGTCCTGACTTTC
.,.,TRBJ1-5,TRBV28,CAGGQYSNQPQHF,TGTGCCGGGGGGCAATATAGCAATCAGCCCCAGCATTTT
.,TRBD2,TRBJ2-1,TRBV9,CASSIRGSTYNEQFF,TGTGCCAGCAGCATCCGCGGGAGTACCTACAATGAGCAGTTCTTC
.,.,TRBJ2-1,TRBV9,CASSDAIGRSYNEQFF,TGTGCCAGCAGCGACGCCATCGGGAGATCCTACAATGAGCAGTTCTTC
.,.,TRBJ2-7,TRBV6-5,CASSRSGGTEQYF,TGTGCCAGCAGTCGGTCAGGTGGGACCGAGCAGTACTTC
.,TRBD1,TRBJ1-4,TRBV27,CASSPWTGAEKLFF,TGTGCCAGCAGCCCATGGACAGGGGCTGAAAAACTGTTTTTT
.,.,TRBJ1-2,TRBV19,CASSISTHLANYGYTF,TGTGCCAGTAGTATCTCTACACATCTTGCTAACTATGGCTACACCTTC
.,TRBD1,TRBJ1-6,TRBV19,CASGTVGSYNSPLHF,TGTGCCAGTGGGACAGTAGGCTCCTATAATTCACCCCTCCACTTT
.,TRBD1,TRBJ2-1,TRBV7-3,CASSEDRAGNEQFF,TGTGCCAGCAGCGAAGACAGGGCCGGCAATGAGCAGTTCTTC
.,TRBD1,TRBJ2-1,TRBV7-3,CASSPNDRDNEQFF,TGTGCCAGCAGCCCGAATGACAGGGACAATGAGCAGTTCTTC
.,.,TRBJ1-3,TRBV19,CASVDSSGNTIYF,TGTGCCAGTGTAGATTCCTCTGGAAACACCATATATTTT
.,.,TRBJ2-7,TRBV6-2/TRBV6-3,CASSFRDNSYEQYF,TGTGCCAGCAGCTTCCGGGACAACTCCTACGAGCAGTACTTC
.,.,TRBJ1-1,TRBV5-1,CASSPDWDKTSAFF,TGCGCCAGCAGCCCAGACTGGGACAAGACGTCGGCTTTCTTT
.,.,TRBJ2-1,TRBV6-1,CASSESGEPINEQFF,TGTGCCAGCAGTGAGTCGGGGGAGCCCATCAATGAGCAGTTCTTC
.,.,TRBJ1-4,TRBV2,CATIRERGEKLFF,TGTGCCACTATCCGGGAACGGGGTGAAAAACTGTTTTTT
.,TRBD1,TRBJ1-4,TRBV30,CACRGQGLNEKLFF,TGTGCCTGCCGGGGACAGGGATTGAATGAAAAACTGTTTTTT
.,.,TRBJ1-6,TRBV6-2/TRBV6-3,CASSSGPGLGSPLHF,TGTGCCAGCAGTTCGGGACCGGGGCTTGGTTCACCCCTCCACTTT
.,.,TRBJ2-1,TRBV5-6,CASSRRESSSGQFF,TGTGCCAGCAGCCGCAGGGAGAGCAGCTCTGGGCAGTTCTTC
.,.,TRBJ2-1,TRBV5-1,CASIRGQGTSYNEQFF,TGCGCCAGCATCCGGGGTCAGGGGACCTCCTACAATGAGCAGTTCTTC
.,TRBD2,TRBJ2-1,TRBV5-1,CASSLTSGSHNEQFF,TGCGCCAGCAGCTTGACTAGCGGGAGTCACAATGAGCAGTTCTTC
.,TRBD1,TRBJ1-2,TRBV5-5,CASSSRQGFDYGYTF,TGTGCCAGCAGCTCAAGACAGGGGTTTGACTATGGCTACACCTTC
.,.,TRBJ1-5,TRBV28,CASSLLAGNQPQHF,TGTGCCAGCAGTTTGCTTGCAGGCAATCAGCCCCAGCATTTT
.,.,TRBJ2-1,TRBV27,CASSRLGPRDWFDNEQFF,TGTGCCAGCAGCCGACTGGGGCCAAGAGATTGGTTTGACAATGAGCAGTTCTTC
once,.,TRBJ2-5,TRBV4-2,CASSQRGGRETQYF,TGTGCCAGCAGCCAACGAGGGGGGCGGGAGACCCAGTACTTC
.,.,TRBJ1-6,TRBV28,CASRGHSVGSPLHF,TGTGCCAGCAGGGGACACTCTGTTGGATCACCCCTCCACTTT
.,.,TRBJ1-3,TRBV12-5,CASGLVQVSGNTIYF,TGTGCTAGTGGTTTGGTACAGGTCTCTGGAAACACCATATATTTT
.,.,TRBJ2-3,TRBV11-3,CASVWRADTQYF,TGTGCCAGCGTATGGCGAGCAGATACGCAGTATTTT
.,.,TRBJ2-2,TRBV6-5,CASSRRETNTGELFF,TGTGCCAGCAGTCGGAGAGAGACGAACACCGGGGAGCTGTTTTTT
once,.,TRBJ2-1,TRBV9,CASSVGRANEQFF,TGTGCCAGCAGCGTAGGCAGGGCCAATGAGCAGTTCTTC
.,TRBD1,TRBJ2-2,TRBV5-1,CASSLKLGGQGGGELFF,TGCGCCAGCAGCTTGAAATTGGGTGGACAGGGCGGCGGGGAGCTGTTTTTT